Listed below are T cell receptor beta chains from one sample, sequenced in a study of cytomegalovirus exposure and HLA in healthy donors. This table comes from immunoSEQ multiplex PCR, and its TCRdb copy is limited to in-frame clones, with some not included. The table includes about 140,000 clones, approximately 80% detected once. The sequenced sample was PBMCs. The origin of the receptors is a middle-aged woman in good health and CMV-seronegative. Both conserved end residues are part of each CDR3. A D gene is named only where the DNA matches it firmly.

j_gene | v_gene | d_gene | CDR3aa
TRBJ2-3 | TRBV14 | TRBD2 | CATSKPGLIQYF
TRBJ2-7 | TRBV5-1 | NA | CASSPGRDYEQYF
TRBJ1-4 | TRBV5-1 | TRBD1 | CASSGGTGFEKLFF
TRBJ1-1 | TRBV15 | NA | CATSRYSLHSEAFF
TRBJ1-6 | TRBV2 | NA | CASSENGGSPLHF
TRBJ1-1 | TRBV27 | NA | CASSFVGGGTEAFF
TRBJ1-2 | TRBV5-1 | TRBD1 | CASSSSPRQGNYGYTF
TRBJ2-7 | TRBV6-6 | NA | CASSYPQLGTYEQYF
TRBJ1-3 | TRBV29-1 | NA | CSVSGRASGNTIYF
TRBJ2-5 | TRBV5-1 | TRBD2 | CASSSQSAGGETQYF
TRBJ2-1 | TRBV11-3 | NA | CASSLHNEQFF
TRBJ2-1 | TRBV6-5 | TRBD2 | CASSLLAEYNEQFF
TRBJ2-1 | TRBV6-5 | NA | CASTRYNEQFF
TRBJ2-7 | TRBV6-5 | NA | CASSYQRPSAYEQYF
TRBJ2-2 | TRBV7-8 | NA | CASSRLTGLAGELFF
TRBJ2-2 | TRBV10-1 | TRBD1 | CASSSTGPGQGNTGELFF
TRBJ2-4 | TRBV9 | TRBD1 | CASSGYRGHDVKNIQYF
TRBJ2-1 | TRBV10-3 | NA | CAIGRAGTYNEQFF
TRBJ1-1 | TRBV25-1 | NA | CASSEFRNRDTEAFF
TRBJ2-1 | TRBV7-2 | TRBD2 | CASSHGMTSGNEQFF
TRBJ2-5 | TRBV30 | NA | CAWSLGGLETQYF
TRBJ2-1 | TRBV6-6 | TRBD2 | CASRPQSGTHNEQFF